One sample yielded the 28 T cell receptor beta chains listed below, sequenced in a study of blood T cell repertoires in COVID-19. Libraries were prepared by immunoSEQ multiplex PCR; TCRdb keeps only in-frame clonotypes and omits some of them. The repertoire holds 95,000 to 110,000 clones, with roughly 84% as singletons. Sequenced sample: peripheral blood. Receptors originate from a human donor in a cohort sampled during active or convalescent COVID-19.

The chain is built from TRBV24-1 and TRBJ1-2, with D tentatively TRBD1 (6 bases). The germline V and J ends were trimmed by 2 bases and 3 bases, with 9 bases remaining between them. The CDR3 spans 14 residues. Germline assignment: CDR1 KGHDR and CDR2 SFDVKD. CDR3: CATSDSTGHYGYTF. CDR3 bases: TGTGCCACCAGTGATTCGACAGGTCACTATGGCTACACCTTC.

In DNA, the CDR3 is TGTGCCCGCGGGGGGGCCGGGAGAAACACCGGGGAGCTGTTTTTT. It codes for CARGGAGRNTGELFF. The chain recombines TRBV9 with TRBJ2-2, with 9 bases aligning to TRBD2. Germline values: CDR1 SGDLS, CDR2 YYNGEE. CDR3 length equals 15 residues. The J segment lost 2 bases and the V segment lost 10 bases, leaving 9 bases of the junction unmatched.

V and J are TRBV29-1 and TRBJ2-7; TRBD1 matches at 8 bases. Germline loops: CDR1 SQVTM, CDR2 ANQGSEA. J gave up 2 bases and V 4 bases, and 4 bases lay outside the gene matches. The CDR3 runs 13 residues. CDR3 sequence reads: CSVARTGPYEQYF. DNA of the CDR3: TGCAGCGTTGCCCGGACAGGGCCCTACGAGCAGTACTTC.

The rearrangement uses TRBV9 and TRBJ1-4, with 8 bases that match TRBD1. Germline trimming cut 3 bases from V and 7 bases from J; bases unmatched to any gene: 11. CDR3 size: 16 residues. The V gene's germline CDR1 is SGDLS and CDR2 YYNGEE. The DNA of the CDR3 is TGTGCCAGCAGCGCGGACCTGGACAGGGTAGTTGAAAAACTGTTTTTT. Its protein product is CASSADLDRVVEKLFF. Full variable domain (missing parts from reference TRBV9 and TRBJ1-4): DSGVTQTPKHLITATGQRVTLRCSPRSGDLSVYWYQQSLDQGLQFLIQYYNGEERAKGNILERFSAQQFPDLHSELNLSSLELGDSALYFCASSADLDRVVEKLFFGSGTQLSVL.

This chain uses TRBV6-5 with TRBJ2-3, with D possibly being TRBD2 (6 bases). Germline V lookup: CDR1 MNHEY, CDR2 SVGAGI. This CDR3 is 14 amino acids long. Trimming shortened V by 5 bases and J by 3 bases, and 12 bases separated the two germline ends. As DNA, the CDR3 is TGTGCCAGCAGTAACAACGGGAGAACAGATACGCAGTATTTT. Translation: CASSNNGRTDTQYF.

V usage is TRBV4-1 and J usage is TRBJ1-1, with TRBD1 as a possible D gene (5 bases). The CDR3 is 13 amino acids. Per germline, CDR1 MGHRA and CDR2 YSYEKL. Trimming removed 4 bases at V and 5 bases at J, with 11 bases between. CDR3 sequence (DNA): TGCGCCAGCAGCCCCACGCGGGGGACTGAAGCTTTCTTT. The encoded protein is CASSPTRGTEAFF.

This chain uses TRBV5-1 with TRBJ1-3, with a possible D match to TRBD1 (5 bases). The CDR3 totals 13 residues. Germline values: CDR1 SGHRS, CDR2 YFSETQ. Trimming shortened V by 2 bases and J by 4 bases, and 7 bases separated the two germline ends. CDR3: CASSFAGGNTIYF. In DNA form, the CDR3 reads TGCGCCAGCAGCTTTGCAGGGGGAAACACCATATATTTT.

V gene TRBV6-1 combines with J gene TRBJ2-1; D ambiguous. The V gene lost 2 bases and the J gene lost 8 bases, with 16 bases spanning the gap. This CDR3 comprises 15 residues. CDR1 is MNHNS, CDR2 SASEGT, per germline. CDR3 amino acids: CASSENTDRFYEQFF. CDR3 DNA: TGTGCCAGCAGTGAAAACACAGATAGATTCTATGAGCAGTTCTTC.

The rearrangement links TRBV19 to TRBJ2-7; D perhaps matches TRBD1 (5 bases). Per the germline V gene, CDR1 is LNHDA and CDR2 is SQIVND (reference sequence). The CDR3 is made up of 14 amino acids. Trimming shortened V by 11 bases and J by 1 base, and 18 bases separated the two germline ends. CDR3 in amino acids: CAFQLGRGSYEQYF. CDR3 bases: TGTGCCTTTCAGCTGGGTAGGGGATCCTACGAGCAGTACTTC.

This chain joins TRBV7-3 and TRBJ1-2, with D possibly being TRBD1 (5 bases). In germline, CDR1 is SGHTA, CDR2 FQGTGA. V was pared by 1 base and J by 2 bases, with 11 bases between. The CDR3 is 15 residues long. The CDR3 nucleotides read TGTGCCAGCAGCTTAAATGGAGGGACGAACTATGGCTACACCTTC. Protein product: CASSLNGGTNYGYTF.

V gene TRBV10-3 combines with J gene TRBJ2-5; D is ambiguous. From germline, CDR1 is ENHRY and CDR2 SYGVKD. Trimming took off 3 bases at V and 5 bases at J, with 16 bases between the two ends. This CDR3 has 15 residues. CDR3 protein: CAISETGSRGETQYF. CDR3 DNA: TGTGCCATCAGTGAAACCGGGTCCCGTGGGGAGACCCAGTACTTC.

This rearrangement joins TRBV2 to TRBJ2-7, with 7 bases matching TRBD2. Trimming took 0 bases from V and 0 from J; bases not matched to a gene: 11. Germline-derived CDR1 and CDR2 are SNHLY and FYNNEI. CDR3 size: 18 residues. The CDR3 is CASSEAPRGGDYSYEQYF. CDR3 in DNA: TGTGCCAGCAGTGAAGCCCCCCGAGGCGGGGACTACTCCTACGAGCAGTACTTC.

The sample holds a few counts of this clone. V and J are TRBV7-2 and TRBJ2-7, with D tentatively TRBD2 (5 bases). Germline CDR1 SGHTA, CDR2 FQGNSA. The CDR3 runs to 15 residues. Trimming removed 0 bases at V and 0 bases at J, with 9 bases between. The CDR3, as DNA: TGTGCCAGCAGCTTAGCGCGGGCCCTCTCCTACGAGCAGTACTTC. Translating gives CASSLARALSYEQYF.

This chain links TRBV24-1 with TRBJ1-2, with D maybe TRBD1 (6 bases). V lost 1 base and J lost 0, with 11 bases in between. This CDR3 contains 16 residues. Germline lookup yields CDR1 KGHDR and CDR2 SFDVKD. CDR3 sequence (DNA): TGTGCCACCAGTGATTTAGCTGGGGGCGCTAACTATGGCTACACCTTC. Protein sequence: CATSDLAGGANYGYTF.

The chain joins TRBV6-5 to TRBJ2-2; tentative D call: TRBD1 (5 bases). This CDR3 has 15 amino acids. Trimming cost V 2 bases and J 2 bases, with 9 bases left between them. From germline, CDR1 is MNHEY and CDR2 SVGAGI. DNA of the CDR3: TGTGCCAGCAGTTACGTAGGGGCCAACACCGGGGAGCTGTTTTTT. This translates into CASSYVGANTGELFF.

V is TRBV5-6 and J is TRBJ1-5, with TRBD1 matching over 9 bases. With V trimmed by 2 bases and J by 7 bases, 7 bases remained unmatched. The CDR3 is 15 amino acids. Germline CDR1 and CDR2: SGHDT and YYEEEE. The CDR3 sequence is CASSFAGTGTQPQHF. The CDR3 coding sequence is TGTGCCAGCAGCTTCGCCGGGACAGGGACCCAGCCCCAGCATTTT.

The chain is built from TRBV19 and TRBJ2-5, with TRBD1 as a possible D gene (6 bases). This CDR3 has 16 amino acids. Germline CDR1 and CDR2: LNHDA and SQIVND (reference sequence). The germline V and J ends were trimmed by 4 bases and 2 bases, with 17 bases remaining between them. The CDR3 region has the DNA TGTGCCAGTAGTACAAACCCCGGGACACTACAAGAGACCCAGTACTTC. It codes for CASSTNPGTLQETQYF.

The chain employs TRBV24-1 and TRBJ2-3; the match to TRBD1 covers 9 bases. The CDR3 has 15 amino acids. The J segment lost 4 bases and the V segment lost 5 bases, leaving 6 bases of the junction unmatched. Germline V gene data show CDR1 as KGHDR and CDR2 as SFDVKD. The CDR3 region is CATSASGQGPDTQYF. Here the CDR3 DNA reads TGTGCCACCAGTGCCTCGGGACAGGGACCAGATACGCAGTATTTT.

The rearrangement joins TRBV7-9 to TRBJ2-3; perhaps TRBD1 as D (6 bases). Per the germline V gene, CDR1 is SEHNR and CDR2 is FQNEAQ (reference sequence). The CDR3 spans 12 residues. The V gene lost 6 bases and the J gene lost 6 bases, with 10 bases spanning the gap. The CDR3, as DNA: TGTGCCAGCAGTCATCAGGGGGATACGCAGTATTTT. It translates to CASSHQGDTQYF.

The chain joins TRBV6-2 or TRBV6-3 to TRBJ2-1; 7 nucleotides agree with TRBD1. This CDR3 spans 15 amino acids. Germline values: CDR1 MNHEY, CDR2 SVGEGT. J was trimmed by 2 bases and V by 4 bases; bases with no gene match: 5. The CDR3 protein is CASSWGQPTYNEQFF. Written as DNA, the CDR3 is TGTGCCAGCAGTTGGGGACAGCCAACCTACAATGAGCAGTTCTTC.

Points on this clone: The sample contains more than one DNA sequence encoding this CDR3. The genes are TRBV6-5 and TRBJ1-1, with 8 bases identical to TRBD1. V trimming: 6 bases; J trimming: 1 base; junction bases outside the gene matches: 1. Germline V gene sequence: CDR1 MNHEY, CDR2 SVGAGI. CDR3 length: 13 residues. This chain's CDR3 is CASRDRENTEAFF. Written as DNA, the CDR3 is TGTGCCAGCAGGGACAGGGAGAACACTGAAGCTTTCTTT.

This chain connects TRBV30 to TRBJ2-1; 11 nucleotides line up with TRBD2. The V gene's germline CDR1 is GTSNPN and CDR2 SVGIG (reference sequence). The trim removed 5 bases at V and 7 bases at J, leaving 7 bases unmatched. CDR3 size: 14 residues. CDR3 in amino acids: CAWATSGAINEQFF. The DNA for the CDR3 is TGTGCCTGGGCGACTAGCGGGGCGATAAATGAGCAGTTCTTC.

The chain links TRBV5-1 to TRBJ2-3; D is perhaps TRBD1 (6 bases). The CDR3 spans 14 residues. Germline V gene lookup returns CDR1 SGHRS and CDR2 YFSETQ. Trimming took off 3 bases at V and 6 bases at J, with 14 bases between the two ends. The CDR3 protein is CASSSYDRRDTQYF. The CDR3 DNA sequence: TGCGCCAGCAGCTCCTACGACAGGAGGGATACGCAGTATTTT.

Of note for this clone: One end of the junction is discordant with germline, which a read error may explain. The chain uses TRBV2 and TRBJ1-2; weak D call: TRBD1 (6 bases). Germline CDR1 SNHLY, CDR2 FYNNEI. CDR3 length equals 13 residues. CDR3: CASSQKAGASVDF. CDR3 in DNA: TGTGCCAGCAGCCAAAAGGCGGGGGCCTCAGTTGACTTC.

The rearrangement links TRBV7-2 to TRBJ2-4, with 9 nucleotides matching TRBD2. The CDR3 contains 13 residues. Germline assignment: CDR1 SGHTA and CDR2 FQGNSA. V shed 5 bases, J shed 8 bases, and the junction held 4 bases outside the gene matches. The CDR3 protein is CASSPAGGYIQYF. The CDR3, as DNA: TGTGCCAGCAGCCCGGCGGGGGGGTACATTCAGTACTTC.

The rearrangement links TRBV15 to TRBJ1-5; 7 nucleotides align to TRBD1. V shed 5 bases, J shed 6 bases, and the junction held 13 bases outside the gene matches. This CDR3 has 16 residues. Germline values: CDR1 LNHNV, CDR2 YYDKDF (reference sequence). The CDR3, as DNA: TGTGCCACCAGCCGCATGATACAGGGGAGAGGTCAGCCCCAGCATTTT. As protein: CATSRMIQGRGQPQHF.

The CDR3 here is CASIDNGGGYTF. In DNA, the CDR3 is TGTGCCAGCATTGACAACGGCGGGGGCTACACCTTC. The chain uses TRBV6-6 and TRBJ1-2; D is ambiguous. The CDR3 sequence is 12 residues long. CDR1 MNHNY and CDR2 SVGAGI come from the germline V gene (reference sequence). The V end lost 7 bases, the J end lost 8 bases, and 14 bases lay between the germline ends.

This clone was detected ten times or more. The chain links TRBV6-5 to TRBJ1-5; D is perhaps TRBD1 (6 bases). The V gene's germline CDR1 is MNHEY and CDR2 SVGAGI. V was clipped by 5 bases and J by 3 bases, with 14 bases between them. The CDR3 runs 15 residues. This CDR3 is CASSKSWTVNQPQHF. The CDR3 DNA sequence: TGTGCCAGCAGTAAAAGTTGGACAGTCAATCAGCCCCAGCATTTT.